The 5 T cell receptor beta chains presented below share a single source sample, sequenced in a study of blood T cell repertoires in COVID-19. Generated by immunoSEQ multiplex PCR, the TCRdb table keeps only in-frame clones and is missing some. The sample records roughly 110,000 clones, approximately 81% being singletons. The sample comprised peripheral blood. These receptors were obtained from a human donor in a cohort sampled during active COVID-19.

The CDR3 region is CASSAGQGSGEQYF. In DNA form, the CDR3 reads TGTGCCAGCAGCGCGGGACAGGGGTCGGGGGAGCAGTACTTC. The chain has TRBV9 and TRBJ2-7; 10 positions agree with TRBD1. CDR1 is SGDLS and CDR2 is YYNGEE in the germline V gene. Germline trimming cut 3 bases from V and 7 bases from J; bases unmatched to any gene: 7. The CDR3 consists of 14 residues. Combining the CDR3 with reference TRBV9 and TRBJ2-7 gives the whole variable domain DSGVTQTPKHLITATGQRVTLRCSPRSGDLSVYWYQQSLDQGLQFLIQYYNGEERAKGNILERFSAQQFPDLHSELNLSSLELGDSALYFCASSAGQGSGEQYFGPGTRLTVT.

The chain carries TRBV10-1 and TRBJ2-2, with 7 bases that match TRBD1. Germline CDR1 is WNHNN and CDR2 is SYGVQD (reference sequence). With 0 bases clipped from V and 5 bases from J, the junction kept 6 bases outside the gene matches. The CDR3 runs 16 residues. CDR3 residues: CASSESQRQGTGELFF. The CDR3, as DNA: TGCGCCAGCAGTGAGTCGCAGAGACAGGGTACCGGGGAGCTGTTTTTT.

V gene TRBV6-5 combines with J gene TRBJ2-5; D not resolved. V lost 6 bases to trimming and J lost 5 bases, with 16 bases between them. CDR3 length: 14 residues. Per germline, CDR1 MNHEY and CDR2 SVGAGI. This CDR3 is CASRSRQTWETQYF. As DNA, the CDR3 is TGTGCCAGCAGGTCCAGACAAACTTGGGAGACCCAGTACTTC.

The rearrangement uses TRBV7-2 and TRBJ1-4, with TRBD1 matching 10 bases. The CDR3 spans 15 residues. The V segment lost 2 bases and the J segment 6 bases; nucleotides outside the gene matches: 3. Germline assignment: CDR1 SGHTA and CDR2 FQGNSA. The DNA of the CDR3 is TGTGCCAGCAGCTTACTGGGACAGGGGTATGAAAAACTGTTTTTT. Translated, it gives CASSLLGQGYEKLFF.

This chain links TRBV6-2 or TRBV6-3 with TRBJ1-5; the D gene is possibly TRBD1 (5 bases). The CDR3 extends over 16 amino acids. Trimming pared 6 bases from V and 0 bases from J, leaving 15 bases between. The germline gives CDR1 MNHEY, CDR2 SVGEGT. The CDR3 coding sequence is TGTGCCAGCAGCCAAGACAGCTTCCTTAGCAATCAGCCCCAGCATTTT. This codes for CASSQDSFLSNQPQHF.